This TCR beta chain was observed in a study of shared clonotypes between healthy human individuals. Study details: Ranging from 18 to 49 in age, donors were a couple of women and a few men.

Caucasian adults residing in Nashville, Tennessee made up all the donors. The CDR3 is 16 amino acids. Trimming left V 3 bases short and J 5 bases short, with 17 bases between. Germline V gene data show CDR1 as MNHNS and CDR2 as SASEGT. Only in-frame clones appear in the TCRdb table, and some are missing; sequencing was by immunoSEQ multiplex PCR. The data contain approximately 510,000 clones, 79% of them seen just once; the ten biggest clones take up over 10%. The sequencing sample was made of PBMCs. The TCR comes from a woman between 35 and 50 years old in good health. Some clones in this sample may be carry-over from other donors' samples. V gene TRBV6-1 combines with J gene TRBJ2-1; possibly TRBD1 for D (6 bases). This CDR3 is CASSELTGVGNNEQFF. The CDR3 DNA sequence: TGTGCCAGCAGTGAGCTGACAGGAGTCGGGAACAATGAGCAGTTCTTC.